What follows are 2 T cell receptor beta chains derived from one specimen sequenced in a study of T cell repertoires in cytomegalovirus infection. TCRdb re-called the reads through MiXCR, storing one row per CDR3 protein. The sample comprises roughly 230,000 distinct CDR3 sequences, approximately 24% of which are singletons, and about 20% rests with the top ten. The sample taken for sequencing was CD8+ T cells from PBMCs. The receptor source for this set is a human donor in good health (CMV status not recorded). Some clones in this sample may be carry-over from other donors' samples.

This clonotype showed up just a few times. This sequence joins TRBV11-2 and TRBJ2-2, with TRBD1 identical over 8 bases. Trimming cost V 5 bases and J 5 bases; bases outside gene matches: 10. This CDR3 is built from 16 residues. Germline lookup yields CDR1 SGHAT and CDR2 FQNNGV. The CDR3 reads CASSPPRQGATGELFF. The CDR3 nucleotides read TGTGCCAGCAGCCCACCCCGGCAGGGGGCAACCGGGGAGCTGTTTTTT.

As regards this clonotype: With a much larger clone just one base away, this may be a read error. The CDR3 sequence is CASARIGQGVFEAFF. CDR3 sequence (DNA): TGTGCCAGCGCTCGAATAGGACAGGGGGTATTTGAAGCTTTCTTT. The chain is built from TRBV28 and TRBJ1-1; 10 bases fit TRBD1. CDR1 and CDR2 from the germline V gene are MDHEN and SYDVKM. Trimming cost V 8 bases and J 7 bases; bases outside gene matches: 13. The CDR3 is made up of 15 amino acids.